This TCR beta chain was recorded in a study of spatial heterogeneity in lung cancer. Study details: The study consistently detected more beta-chain than alpha-chain sequences. General study findings and limits: Estimates put coverage of tumor T cells about 7.4% for alpha and roughly 13% for beta chains. Counts that tracked tumor mutation counts were those of expanded intratumoral alpha and beta TCRs. Ubiquitous expanded TCR counts tracked ubiquitous nonsynonymous mutations, and regional counts tracked regional ones.

The table lists this clonotype with a few counts. Its antigen remains unidentified. A library prepared for alpha chains yielded this beta chain as an off-target read; its size is of little meaning. The V gene lost 3 bases and the J gene lost 0 bases, with 15 bases spanning the gap. The CDR3 spans 16 residues. Germline-derived CDR1 and CDR2 are LGHDT and YNNKEL (reference sequence). TCRdb itself ran the 5' RACE reads through MiXCR, one entry per CDR3 protein. Of some 16,000 distinct CDR3 sequences listed, roughly 7% were seen once; the top ten hold around 20%. Time point reported: sample taken at primary tumor resection. The approximately 79 donors had untreated early-stage non-small cell lung cancer.

The chain joins TRBV3-1 to TRBJ2-7; a weak D match, TRBD2 (5 bases). This sequence was found in a female donor with early-stage non-small cell lung cancer. The material was lung tumor tissue, obtained at surgery. The CDR3 DNA follows: TGTGCCAGCAGCCAGGAGAGGGCCAAGAGCTCCTACGAGCAGTACTTC. It encodes CASSQERAKSSYEQYF.